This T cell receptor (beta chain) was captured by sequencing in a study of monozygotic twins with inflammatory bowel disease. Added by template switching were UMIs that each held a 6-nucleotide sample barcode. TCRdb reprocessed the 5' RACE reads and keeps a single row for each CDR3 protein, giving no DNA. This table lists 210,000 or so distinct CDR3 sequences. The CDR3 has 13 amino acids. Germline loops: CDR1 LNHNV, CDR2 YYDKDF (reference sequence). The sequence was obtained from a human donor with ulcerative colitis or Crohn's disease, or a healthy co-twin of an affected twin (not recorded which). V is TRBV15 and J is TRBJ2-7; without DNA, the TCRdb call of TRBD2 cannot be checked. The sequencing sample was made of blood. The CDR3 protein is CATSFGRADEQYF. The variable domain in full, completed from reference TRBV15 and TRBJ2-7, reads DAMVIQNPRYQVTQFGKPVTLSCSQTLNHNVMYWYQQKSSQAPKLLFHYYDKDFNNEADTPDNFQSRRPNTSFCFLDIRSPGLGDTAMYLCATSFGRADEQYFGPGTRLTVT.